A selection of T cell receptor beta chains follows, all from one sample in a study of blood T cell repertoires in COVID-19. TCRdb's copy holds only in-frame clones and misses some; the assay was immunoSEQ multiplex PCR. This sample has some 150,000 clones, with 86% found just once. Sequenced material: peripheral blood. The source is a woman aged 55 to 70 with COVID-19, enrolled during active disease. Each CDR3 is given with its conserved first and last residue. The order of the fields is J gene, D gene, clone size, V gene, CDR3 DNA, CDR3 protein. A D gene is named only where the DNA matches it firmly. Size is stated for part of the rows, as once, few or many counts, or as a class when the clone is expanded.

j_gene: TRBJ2-1
d_gene: TRBD2
abundance: -
v_gene: TRBV5-6
CDR3nt: TGTGCCAGCAGCTTGGGAGGAGCGGGAGGACGGTACAATGAGCAGTTCTTC
CDR3aa: CASSLGGAGGRYNEQFF

j_gene: TRBJ1-1
d_gene: -
abundance: few
v_gene: TRBV6-2/TRBV6-3
CDR3nt: TGTGCCAGCAGCCCTTCAGGGGCCCCGAGGAACACTGAAGCTTTCTTT
CDR3aa: CASSPSGAPRNTEAFF

j_gene: TRBJ1-1
d_gene: -
abundance: -
v_gene: TRBV15
CDR3nt: TGTGCCACCAGCAGAGCAGGGCTGAACACTGAAGCTTTCTTT
CDR3aa: CATSRAGLNTEAFF

j_gene: TRBJ2-7
d_gene: TRBD1
abundance: few
v_gene: TRBV3-1/TRBV3-2
CDR3nt: TGTGCCAGCAGCCAAAGGAGCTGGACAGGGGTCGAGCAGTACTTC
CDR3aa: CASSQRSWTGVEQYF

j_gene: TRBJ1-5
d_gene: -
abundance: -
v_gene: TRBV4-2
CDR3nt: TGTGCCAGCAGCCAAGAAAGCTCGTCGGGTGGCAATCAGCCCCAGCATTTT
CDR3aa: CASSQESSSGGNQPQHF

j_gene: TRBJ2-7
d_gene: -
abundance: -
v_gene: TRBV19
CDR3nt: TGTGCCAGTAGGCAGGGGAGAGTGGGCTACGAGCAGTACTTC
CDR3aa: CASRQGRVGYEQYF

j_gene: TRBJ1-2
d_gene: TRBD1
abundance: -
v_gene: TRBV13
CDR3nt: TGTGCCAGCAGCTCAGGGACAGGGATCCGAGGCTACACCTTC
CDR3aa: CASSSGTGIRGYTF

j_gene: TRBJ2-7
d_gene: -
abundance: -
v_gene: TRBV10-3
CDR3nt: TGTGCCATCAGTGACGGCAGGGTAGGGGAGCAGTACTTC
CDR3aa: CAISDGRVGEQYF

j_gene: TRBJ1-1
d_gene: -
abundance: -
v_gene: TRBV5-1
CDR3nt: TGCGCCAGCAGCTTAAGAGGTTTAGACACTGAAGCTTTCTTT
CDR3aa: CASSLRGLDTEAFF

j_gene: TRBJ2-2
d_gene: TRBD1
abundance: -
v_gene: TRBV6-5
CDR3nt: TGTGCCAGCAGCCAGGGGGCGGCCACCGGGGAGCTGTTTTTT
CDR3aa: CASSQGAATGELFF

j_gene: TRBJ2-1
d_gene: -
abundance: once
v_gene: TRBV6-1
CDR3nt: TGTGCCAGCAGTGAAGCGCGGGACCAGTTCTTC
CDR3aa: CASSEARDQFF

j_gene: TRBJ1-5
d_gene: -
abundance: -
v_gene: TRBV29-1
CDR3nt: TGCAGCGTCGGTGAAAGCTACCAGCCCCAGCATTTT
CDR3aa: CSVGESYQPQHF

j_gene: TRBJ1-2
d_gene: TRBD1
abundance: -
v_gene: TRBV7-9
CDR3nt: TGTGCCAGCAGCTTAAGCAGGGGGGTCAATGGCTACACCTTC
CDR3aa: CASSLSRGVNGYTF

j_gene: TRBJ1-6
d_gene: TRBD1
abundance: few
v_gene: TRBV7-9
CDR3nt: TGTGCCAGCAGCCCGTGGACAGGAGAAAATTCACCCCTCCACTTT
CDR3aa: CASSPWTGENSPLHF

j_gene: TRBJ1-2
d_gene: -
abundance: few
v_gene: TRBV28
CDR3nt: TGTGCCAGCAGTTTTCGAACGGGCTATGGCTACACCTTC
CDR3aa: CASSFRTGYGYTF

j_gene: TRBJ2-7
d_gene: -
abundance: -
v_gene: TRBV4-1
CDR3nt: TGCGCCAGCAGCCAAGTGCGGGGACTCCAACAGTACTTC
CDR3aa: CASSQVRGLQQYF

j_gene: TRBJ1-2
d_gene: TRBD1
abundance: -
v_gene: TRBV28
CDR3nt: TGTGCCAGCAGTCGACAGGGAGCCTATGGCTACACCTTC
CDR3aa: CASSRQGAYGYTF

j_gene: TRBJ1-1
d_gene: -
abundance: -
v_gene: TRBV6-2/TRBV6-3
CDR3nt: TGTGCCAGCAGTCCCCCGAGATGGGAGGCGGTGGGCACTGAAGCTTTCTTT
CDR3aa: CASSPPRWEAVGTEAFF

j_gene: TRBJ1-1
d_gene: TRBD1
abundance: -
v_gene: TRBV28
CDR3nt: TGTGCCAGCAGTCCCGGGGACAGGTCTGAAGCTTTCTTT
CDR3aa: CASSPGDRSEAFF

j_gene: TRBJ1-1
d_gene: -
abundance: -
v_gene: TRBV7-3
CDR3nt: TGTGCCAGCAGCTCCTCAGCGGGTGGGAACACTGAAGCTTTCTTT
CDR3aa: CASSSSAGGNTEAFF

j_gene: TRBJ2-7
d_gene: TRBD2
abundance: -
v_gene: TRBV5-1
CDR3nt: TGCGCCAGCAGCTTTGGGGGGGACGAGCAGTACTTC
CDR3aa: CASSFGGDEQYF

j_gene: TRBJ1-1
d_gene: -
abundance: few
v_gene: TRBV11-3
CDR3nt: TGTGCCAGCAGTTCACAGAACACTGAAGCTTTCTTT
CDR3aa: CASSSQNTEAFF

j_gene: TRBJ2-7
d_gene: TRBD1
abundance: -
v_gene: TRBV6-2/TRBV6-3
CDR3nt: TGTGCCAGCAGCCACCCCGGGACAGGGGGCTACGAGCAGTACTTC
CDR3aa: CASSHPGTGGYEQYF

j_gene: TRBJ1-3
d_gene: -
abundance: few
v_gene: TRBV5-4
CDR3nt: TGTGCCAGCAGTTTCCCAGGTGGGGCCGGAAACACCATATATTTT
CDR3aa: CASSFPGGAGNTIYF

j_gene: TRBJ1-5
d_gene: -
abundance: -
v_gene: TRBV7-8
CDR3nt: TGTGCCAGCAGCCCTCTCCGACAGGCCAATCAGCCCCAGCATTTT
CDR3aa: CASSPLRQANQPQHF

j_gene: TRBJ2-2
d_gene: -
abundance: -
v_gene: TRBV7-3
CDR3nt: TGTGCCAGCAGCTTTATTGGGGCTAACACCGGGGAGCTGTTTTTT
CDR3aa: CASSFIGANTGELFF

j_gene: TRBJ2-1
d_gene: TRBD2
abundance: -
v_gene: TRBV5-1
CDR3nt: TGCGCCAGCAGCGGGGGGGATTCTGTCCATGAGCAGTTCTTC
CDR3aa: CASSGGDSVHEQFF

j_gene: TRBJ2-6
d_gene: TRBD1
abundance: -
v_gene: TRBV9
CDR3nt: TGTGCCAGCAGCATCCGGGACAGGGGTTATGGGGCCAACGTCCTGACTTTC
CDR3aa: CASSIRDRGYGANVLTF

j_gene: TRBJ2-7
d_gene: TRBD1
abundance: -
v_gene: TRBV5-1
CDR3nt: TGCGCCAGCAGCTTGGAGGGGGCAGCTTACGAGCAGTACTTC
CDR3aa: CASSLEGAAYEQYF

j_gene: TRBJ1-6
d_gene: TRBD1
abundance: -
v_gene: TRBV4-3
CDR3nt: TGCGCCAGCAGCCGGAGGACAGGGGGGAATTCACCCCTCCACTTT
CDR3aa: CASSRRTGGNSPLHF

j_gene: TRBJ1-1
d_gene: -
abundance: few
v_gene: TRBV19
CDR3nt: TGTGCCAGTACCCGGGGAGGGCCGAACACTGAAGCTTTCTTT
CDR3aa: CASTRGGPNTEAFF

j_gene: TRBJ1-4
d_gene: TRBD1
abundance: -
v_gene: TRBV9
CDR3nt: TGTGCCAGCAGCGTATCGACAGGGAATGAAAAACTGTTTTTT
CDR3aa: CASSVSTGNEKLFF

j_gene: TRBJ2-1
d_gene: TRBD1
abundance: once
v_gene: TRBV27
CDR3nt: TGTGCCAGCAGTAAAGGGACAGGGAGGGGCAATGAGCAGTTCTTC
CDR3aa: CASSKGTGRGNEQFF

j_gene: TRBJ2-7
d_gene: -
abundance: -
v_gene: TRBV7-9
CDR3nt: TGTGCCAGCAGCCCTCAGGACGAGCAGTACTTC
CDR3aa: CASSPQDEQYF

j_gene: TRBJ1-4
d_gene: -
abundance: -
v_gene: TRBV5-6
CDR3nt: TGTGCCAGCAGCTTGGGGCACTATAATGAAAAACTGTTTTTT
CDR3aa: CASSLGHYNEKLFF

j_gene: TRBJ2-3
d_gene: TRBD2
abundance: -
v_gene: TRBV7-7
CDR3nt: TGTGCTAGCAGCTTAGGGCTAGCGGGGATCACAGATACGCAGTATTTT
CDR3aa: CASSLGLAGITDTQYF

j_gene: TRBJ2-7
d_gene: -
abundance: -
v_gene: TRBV29-1
CDR3nt: TGCAGCGTGGAATTGGCCTCCCGCTCCTACGAGCAGTACTTC
CDR3aa: CSVELASRSYEQYF

j_gene: TRBJ2-4
d_gene: -
abundance: -
v_gene: TRBV20-1
CDR3nt: TGCAGTGCGAGAACCGGGTCCCTCATTTACTTC
CDR3aa: CSARTGSLIYF

j_gene: TRBJ1-2
d_gene: -
abundance: -
v_gene: TRBV7-2
CDR3nt: TGTGCCAGCAGCTTAGACGCGACGGGGAACTATGGCTACACCTTC
CDR3aa: CASSLDATGNYGYTF

j_gene: TRBJ2-5
d_gene: TRBD2
abundance: few
v_gene: TRBV10-3
CDR3nt: TGTGCCATCAGTGGAAGCGGGAGGGCCAAAGAGACCCAGTACTTC
CDR3aa: CAISGSGRAKETQYF

j_gene: TRBJ1-2
d_gene: TRBD1
abundance: -
v_gene: TRBV19
CDR3nt: TGTGCCAGTAGATTACAGGGGGCCTATGGCTACACCTTC
CDR3aa: CASRLQGAYGYTF